The next 21 T cell receptor beta chains were all read from a single sample in a study of human T cells and chemical hapten exposure. The time point denotes: patch test 2, 6 weeks after DPC sensitization. Treatment in this sample: therapeutic diphenylcyclopropenone sensitization with weekly scalp DPC. TCRdb re-called the RACE reads with MiXCR, one entry per CDR3 protein. The data hold around 360,000 distinct CDR3 sequences, with roughly 6.3% observed a single time. The sequences come from whole blood, collected in connection with sensitization to the hapten diphenylcyclopropenone (DPC). These receptors were collected from a woman between 18 and 29 years old with alopecia areata. Some clones in this sample may be carry-over from other donors' samples.

This clonotype occurred many times. The CDR3 is CASFPPGSWGTEAFF. CDR3 DNA: TGTGCCAGCTTCCCTCCAGGAAGCTGGGGCACTGAAGCTTTCTTT. The chain has TRBV5-6 and TRBJ1-1; D unresolved. This CDR3 comprises 15 residues. V was pared by 7 bases and J by 4 bases, with 20 bases between. CDR1 and CDR2 from the germline V gene are SGHDT and YYEEEE.

This clonotype showed up many times. The CDR3 sequence: CSVRTGGEAFF. DNA for the CDR3: TGCAGCGTGCGGACAGGGGGCGAAGCTTTCTTT. The J gene is TRBJ1-1, the V gene TRBV29-1, with 11 bases lining up with TRBD1. This CDR3 contains 11 residues. Germline values: CDR1 SQVTM, CDR2 ANQGSEA. Trimming at V came to 6 bases and at J to 8 bases, leaving 2 bases not matched to a gene.

This chain connects TRBV4-2 to TRBJ1-1; D gene unclear. Between the trimmed V and J ends, which lost 0 bases and 3 bases, there was a span of 11 bases. CDR1 LGHNA and CDR2 YNFKEQ come from the germline V gene. This CDR3 is 15 amino acids long. CDR3 DNA sequence: TGTGCCAGCAGCCAAGACCTAACGTCTCACACTGAAGCTTTCTTT. It encodes CASSQDLTSHTEAFF.

This clonotype was counted many times. The J gene is TRBJ2-3, the V gene TRBV12-3 or TRBV12-4; perhaps TRBD2 as D (6 bases). V was cut by 6 bases and J by 4 bases, with 17 bases left in between. The CDR3 is 15 residues long. The CDR3 region has the DNA TGTGCCAGCAGCCCCCGACTAGGTTGGGCAGATACGCAGTATTTT. Translating it yields CASSPRLGWADTQYF.

This clonotype has only one observation. The junction differs from germline at one of its ends, possibly a read error. The chain employs TRBV6-2 or TRBV6-3 and TRBJ2-1; D gene ambiguous. CDR3 length: 15 amino acids. Germline-derived CDR1 and CDR2 are MNHEY and SVGEGT. This CDR3 reads CASILGTSKHNGQFF. The CDR3 region has the DNA TGTGCCAGCATCCTAGGCACCAGCAAACACAATGGGCAGTTCTTC.

The rearrangement uses TRBV11-2 and TRBJ1-1; TRBD1 agrees at 10 bases. V gave up 5 bases and J gave up 5 bases; unmatched junction bases: 17. CDR1 and CDR2 from the germline V gene are SGHAT and FQNNGV. This CDR3 is built from 18 residues. DNA of the CDR3: TGTGCCAGCAGCACATCCCGACAGGGGGCGGTTCGGAGGACTGAAGCTTTCTTT. This translates into CASSTSRQGAVRRTEAFF.

This clonotype appeared many times. CDR3 loop: CASTPEGHTEAFF. CDR3 in DNA: TGCGCCAGCACCCCAGAGGGTCACACTGAAGCTTTCTTT. The V call is TRBV4-1, the J call TRBJ1-1, with unresolved D. The CDR3 totals 13 residues. Germline V gene data show CDR1 as MGHRA and CDR2 as YSYEKL. Between the trimmed V and J ends, which lost 7 bases and 3 bases, there was a span of 12 bases.

V is TRBV5-6 and J is TRBJ2-3; 11 positions agree with TRBD1. Germline-derived CDR1 and CDR2 are SGHDT and YYEEEE. The CDR3 is 16 residues long. With 4 bases clipped from V and 1 base from J, the junction kept 5 bases outside the gene matches. CDR3 in amino acids: CASSPVGQGGTDTQYF. CDR3 DNA: TGTGCCAGCAGCCCTGTGGGACAGGGGGGCACAGATACGCAGTATTTT.

At least ten counts were recorded for this clonotype. This chain connects TRBV6-2 or TRBV6-3 to TRBJ1-6; no definite D call. Germline V gene data show CDR1 as MNHEY and CDR2 as SVGEGT. V lost 6 bases, J lost 9 bases, and 9 bases lay in between. This CDR3 contains 12 residues. In DNA form, the CDR3 reads TGTGCCAGCAGATCCGGGCCTTCACCCCTCCACTTT. It yields the protein CASRSGPSPLHF.

CDR3 nucleotide sequence: TGTGCCAGCAGTTCCGGGACTAGCGGGATAGATACGCAGTATTTT. It yields the protein CASSSGTSGIDTQYF. This chain connects TRBV27 to TRBJ2-3; TRBD2 matches 13 bases. Germline V gene lookup returns CDR1 MNHEY and CDR2 SMNVEV (reference sequence). Trimming at V came to 4 bases and at J to 5 bases, leaving 3 bases not matched to a gene. This CDR3 region has 15 residues.

The CDR3 is CSARATQRYQGEKLFF. The CDR3 DNA follows: TGCAGTGCTAGAGCTACCCAACGGTACCAAGGTGAAAAACTGTTTTTT. The gene calls are TRBV20-1 and TRBJ1-4; D is unclear. From germline, CDR1 is DFQATT and CDR2 SNEGSKA (reference sequence). This CDR3 spans 16 amino acids. V shed 1 base and J shed 7 bases, with 19 bases lying between them.

Many counts were recorded for this clonotype. At one end the junction does not follow the germline gene, possibly because of a read error. This chain connects TRBV7-7 to TRBJ2-7; TRBD1 matches 10 bases. The CDR3 contains 14 residues. In germline, CDR1 is SSHAT, CDR2 FNYEAQ (reference sequence). The CDR3 spells CASSPGTGVDEQYF. The CDR3 DNA reads TGTGCTAGCAGCCCCGGGACAGGGGTAGACGAGCAGTACTTC. The entire variable domain, with the rest obtained from reference TRBV7-7 and TRBJ2-7, is as follows: GAGVSQSPRYKVTKRGQDVTLRCDPISSHATLYWYQQALGQGPEFLTYFNYEAQPDKSGLPSDRFSAERPEGSISTLTIQRTEQRDSAMYRCASSPGTGVDEQYFGPGTRLTVT.

This clonotype was counted at least ten times. The chain has TRBV7-2 and TRBJ2-3; weak D call: TRBD2 (6 bases). This CDR3 region has 16 residues. From germline, CDR1 is SGHTA and CDR2 FQGNSA. V gave up 7 bases and J gave up 2 bases, with 19 bases separating them. CDR3 nucleotides: TGTGCCAGCACCCCCCGGATGGGGGGTCTCACAGATACGCAGTATTTT. Translated: CASTPRMGGLTDTQYF.

In its sample, this clonotype was seen many times. The rearrangement joins TRBV4-3 to TRBJ1-6; possibly TRBD1 for D (5 bases). Trimming removed 1 base from V and 10 bases from J, with 14 bases in between. The CDR3 spans 15 residues. Germline V gene lookup returns CDR1 LGHNA and CDR2 YSLEER. CDR3 nucleotide sequence: TGCGCCAGCAGCCAAGGGCAGGGAGTACGGTCACCCCTCCACTTT. As protein: CASSQGQGVRSPLHF.

This clonotype has a handful of counts. One base away lies a much larger clone, so this may be a sequencing read error. The chain recombines TRBV20-1 with TRBJ2-2; 8 bases fit TRBD1. J was trimmed by 1 base and V by 6 bases; bases with no gene match: 1. The CDR3 sequence is 13 residues long. Per germline, CDR1 DFQATT and CDR2 SNEGSKA (reference sequence). Here the CDR3 reads CSAGTGNTGELFF. In DNA, the CDR3 is TGCAGTGCCGGGACAGGGAACACCGGGGAGCTGTTTTTT.

This clonotype has a handful of counts. The chain uses TRBV23-1 and TRBJ2-4; possible D gene TRBD1, 5 bases. TRBV23-1 is designated an ORF whose function remains uncertain. The CDR3 consists of 15 residues. Trimming removed 4 bases at V and 1 base at J, with 11 bases between. CDR3 loop: CASSRGRAAKNIQYF. The CDR3 bases are TGCGCCAGCAGTCGTGGCAGGGCGGCCAAAAACATTCAGTACTTC.

The gene calls are TRBV6-1 and TRBJ2-1, with 14 bases fitting TRBD2. With V trimmed by 5 bases and J by 10 bases, 7 bases remained unmatched. The CDR3 covers 15 residues. Germline CDR1 is MNHNS and CDR2 is SASEGT. CDR3 sequence reads: CASSPGTSGGLEQFF. The CDR3 DNA is TGTGCCAGCAGTCCCGGGACTAGCGGGGGTTTAGAGCAGTTCTTC.

The V call is TRBV2, the J call TRBJ1-2; TRBD1 aligns across 7 bases. This CDR3 has 15 residues. CDR1 is SNHLY, CDR2 FYNNEI, per germline. The V and J ends lost 8 bases and 0 bases, in that order; junction bases with no gene match: 9. CDR3 residues: CASLAQGIANYGYTF. In DNA form, the CDR3 reads TGTGCCAGCTTAGCACAGGGGATTGCTAACTATGGCTACACCTTC.

In this sample, this clonotype turned up a few times. This chain uses TRBV4-1 with TRBJ2-7; D is perhaps TRBD1 (6 bases). Germline V lookup: CDR1 MGHRA, CDR2 YSYEKL. V lost 0 bases, J lost 10 bases, and 19 bases lay in between. The CDR3 runs to 15 residues. The CDR3: CASSQDPGTTGLQYF. CDR3 nucleotide sequence: TGCGCCAGCAGCCAAGATCCGGGGACAACCGGTCTCCAGTACTTC.

This clonotype was detected only a few times. The V gene is TRBV6-6, the J gene TRBJ2-1; no definite D call. The CDR3 sequence is 16 residues long. The germline CDR1 and CDR2 sequences are MNHNY and SVGAGI (reference sequence). V shed 6 bases and J shed 0 bases, with 15 bases lying between them. The CDR3 region has the DNA TGTGCCAGCAGGCCTCCTGCCAGTCGCTCCTACAATGAGCAGTTCTTC. This codes for CASRPPASRSYNEQFF.

This clonotype was recorded at least ten times. CDR3: CASGLKGSPLHF. The CDR3, as DNA: TGTGCTAGTGGTCTTAAGGGATCACCCCTCCACTTT. The chain is built from TRBV12-5 and TRBJ1-6; D not certain. Trimming shortened V by 5 bases and J by 10 bases, and 9 bases separated the two germline ends. Germline CDR1 and CDR2: LGHNT and FRNRAP. This CDR3 comprises 12 residues.